The source of this T cell receptor beta chain is a study of cytotoxic CD8 clonotypes in ibrutinib-treated CLL. Study-level information: The subjects consisted of approximately twelve relapsed/refractory and over 14 treatment-naive individuals, with roughly 17 IGHV unmutated. Investigators collected response samples after a median about 12 months of treatment, range 6 to 36.

Profiled with immunoSEQ multiplex PCR; TCRdb holds only in-frame clones, not every one. The sample has about 150,000 clones, roughly three quarters seen once. General study results and limits: Progressing and sustained-remission patients had different sampling times. Clonality was elevated at ibrutinib response and had returned toward baseline at progression.

As for this clone: Its antigen is unidentified.

This CDR3 has 13 residues. Looked up from germline, CDR1 is SGDLS and CDR2 is YYNGEE. V shed 4 bases and J 7 bases; nucleotides not matched to a gene: 1. This TCR was sampled from a human donor with chronic lymphocytic leukemia. This sample comprised PBMCs, obtained after 12 months of ibrutinib treatment. The chain has TRBV9 and TRBJ2-2; 10 bases line up with TRBD2. The CDR3 sequence: CASSSSGSGELFF. The CDR3 DNA reads TGTGCCAGCAGCTCTAGCGGGAGCGGGGAGCTGTTTTTT.